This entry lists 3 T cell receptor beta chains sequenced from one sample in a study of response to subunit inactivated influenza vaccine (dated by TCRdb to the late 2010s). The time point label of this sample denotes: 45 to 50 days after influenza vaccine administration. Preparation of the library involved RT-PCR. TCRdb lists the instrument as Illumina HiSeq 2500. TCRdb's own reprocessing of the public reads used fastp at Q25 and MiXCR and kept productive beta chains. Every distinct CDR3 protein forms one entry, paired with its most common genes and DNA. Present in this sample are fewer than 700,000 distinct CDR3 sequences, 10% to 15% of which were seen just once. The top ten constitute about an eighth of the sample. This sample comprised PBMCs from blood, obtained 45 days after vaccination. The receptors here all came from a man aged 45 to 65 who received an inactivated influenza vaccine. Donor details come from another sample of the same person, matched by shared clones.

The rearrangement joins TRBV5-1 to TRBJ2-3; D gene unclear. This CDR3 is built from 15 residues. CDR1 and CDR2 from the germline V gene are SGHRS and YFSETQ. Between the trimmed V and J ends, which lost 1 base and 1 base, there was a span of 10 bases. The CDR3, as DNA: TGCGCCAGCAGCTTGCATCAGCCAGGCACAGATACGCAGTATTTT. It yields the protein CASSLHQPGTDTQYF.

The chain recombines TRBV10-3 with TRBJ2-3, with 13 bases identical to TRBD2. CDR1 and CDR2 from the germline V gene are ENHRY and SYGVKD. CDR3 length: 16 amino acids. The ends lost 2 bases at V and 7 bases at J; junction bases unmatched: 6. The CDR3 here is CAISEPTSGRLNTQYF. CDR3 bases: TGTGCCATCAGTGAGCCGACTAGCGGGAGGCTTAATACGCAGTATTTT.

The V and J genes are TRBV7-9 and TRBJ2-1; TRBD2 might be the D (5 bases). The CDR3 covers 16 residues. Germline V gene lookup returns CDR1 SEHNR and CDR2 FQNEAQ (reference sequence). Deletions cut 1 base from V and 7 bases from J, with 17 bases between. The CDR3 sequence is CASSLGFGRGENEQFF. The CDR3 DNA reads TGTGCCAGCAGCTTAGGCTTTGGACGGGGAGAGAATGAGCAGTTCTTC.